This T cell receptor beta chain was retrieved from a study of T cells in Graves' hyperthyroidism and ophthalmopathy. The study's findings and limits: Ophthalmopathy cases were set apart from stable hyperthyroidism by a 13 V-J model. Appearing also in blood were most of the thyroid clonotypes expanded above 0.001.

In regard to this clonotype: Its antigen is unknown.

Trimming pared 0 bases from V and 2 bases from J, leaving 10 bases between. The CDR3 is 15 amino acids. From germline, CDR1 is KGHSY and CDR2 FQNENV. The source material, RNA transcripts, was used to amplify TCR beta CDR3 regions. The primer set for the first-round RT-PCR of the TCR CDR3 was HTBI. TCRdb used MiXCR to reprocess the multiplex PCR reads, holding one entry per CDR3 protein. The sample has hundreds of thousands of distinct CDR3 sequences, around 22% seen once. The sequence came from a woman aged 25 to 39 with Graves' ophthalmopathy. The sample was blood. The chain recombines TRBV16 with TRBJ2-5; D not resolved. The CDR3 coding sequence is TGTGCCAGCAGCCAATCGGGAACCCCACAAGAGACCCAGTACTTC. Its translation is CASSQSGTPQETQYF.